This is a list of T cell receptor beta chains from one sample in a study of OX40 agonist ivuxolimab in advanced cancers. Profiled with immunoSEQ multiplex PCR; TCRdb holds only in-frame clones, not every one. The sample carries around 62,000 clones, 70% to 85% recorded once. The sequencing here drew on CD4+ or CD8+ T cells sorted from blood, taken in a trial of the OX40 agonist ivuxolimab. These receptors came from an adult with an advanced solid tumor such as melanoma, head and neck, liver or kidney cancer. The CDR3 runs from the conserved cysteine through the conserved F or W. The D gene is left open where the match is weak. Clone size appears in some rows only: once, few, many, or a class for an expanded clone.

TRBJ1-1 | . | TRBV28 | TRBD1 | CASSLQGGLTEAFF | TGTGCCAGCAGTTTACAGGGGGGTTTAACTGAAGCTTTCTTT
TRBJ2-1 | . | TRBV11-2 | . | CASSLPGYNEQFF | TGTGCCAGCAGCTTACCCGGTTACAATGAGCAGTTCTTC
TRBJ1-4 | few | TRBV28 | TRBD1 | CASSSGGGIVKLFF | TGTGCCAGCAGTTCAGGGGGGGGAATTGTAAAACTGTTTTTT
TRBJ1-1 | . | TRBV7-9 | . | CASSLWAGHGNTEAFF | TGTGCCAGCAGCTTATGGGCAGGGCACGGGAACACTGAAGCTTTCTTT
TRBJ2-1 | . | TRBV5-1 | TRBD2 | CARLSGSDEQFF | TGCGCCAGGCTAAGCGGGAGCGATGAGCAGTTCTTC
TRBJ2-7 | . | TRBV11-3 | TRBD2 | CASSLAGHYEQYF | TGTGCCAGCAGTCTAGCGGGACACTACGAGCAGTACTTC
TRBJ2-1 | . | TRBV29-1 | . | CSVSGGRLPIF | TGCAGCGTTTCAGGGGGGCGCCTTCCAATCTTC
TRBJ1-1 | . | TRBV5-4 | . | CASSFPGVYTEAFF | TGTGCCAGCAGCTTCCCAGGGGTGTACACTGAAGCTTTCTTT
TRBJ2-7 | . | TRBV28 | . | CASSSERLINYEQYF | TGTGCCAGCAGTTCTGAGCGGTTGATCAATTACGAGCAGTACTTC
TRBJ1-5 | few | TRBV6-5 | . | CASSFQGPNQPQHF | TGTGCCAGCAGTTTCCAGGGACCCAATCAGCCCCAGCATTTT
TRBJ1-1 | . | TRBV4-3 | . | CASSQEQGRANTEAFF | TGCGCCAGCAGCCAAGAACAAGGACGGGCGAACACTGAAGCTTTCTTT
TRBJ2-1 | few | TRBV6-6 | . | CASSLAEGNEQFF | TGTGCCAGCAGCCTCGCGGAAGGCAATGAGCAGTTCTTC
TRBJ1-2 | . | TRBV4-3 | . | CASSQDVPSGASYGYTF | TGCGCCAGCAGCCAAGACGTCCCTTCGGGGGCTAGCTATGGCTACACCTTC
TRBJ2-2 | . | TRBV4-1 | TRBD2 | CASSPHLAGVLSGELFF | TGCGCCAGCAGCCCACATTTAGCGGGAGTCTTGTCCGGGGAGCTGTTTTTT
TRBJ2-7 | . | TRBV19 | TRBD2 | CASRASGSGNEQYF | TGTGCCAGTAGGGCTAGCGGGAGTGGGAACGAGCAGTACTTC
TRBJ2-7 | . | TRBV28 | . | CASCTRHLYEQYF | TGTGCCAGCTGTACTCGACACCTCTACGAGCAGTACTTC
TRBJ2-5 | . | TRBV5-1 | TRBD1 | CASSLSGGGETQYF | TGCGCCAGCAGCTTGTCAGGGGGCGGAGAGACCCAGTACTTC
TRBJ1-2 | . | TRBV18 | . | CAGSPNYGYTF | TGTGCCGGCTCACCGAACTATGGCTACACCTTC
TRBJ1-3 | . | TRBV4-2 | . | CASSPLLGSGNTIYF | TGTGCCAGCAGCCCCCTCCTTGGCTCTGGAAACACCATATATTTT
TRBJ2-1 | . | TRBV4-2 | . | CASSQALGTYNEQFF | TGTGCCAGCAGCCAAGCCCTAGGAACCTACAATGAGCAGTTCTTC
TRBJ2-2 | . | TRBV6-5 | TRBD1 | CASSRTGAPTGELFF | TGTGCCAGCAGTCGGACAGGGGCGCCTACCGGGGAGCTGTTTTTT
TRBJ2-1 | . | TRBV7-8 | . | CASSPLPSGEQFF | TGTGCCAGCAGCCCACTGCCCAGTGGGGAGCAGTTCTTC
TRBJ1-2 | . | TRBV30 | . | CAWSVPYGYTF | TGTGCCTGGAGTGTACCCTATGGCTACACCTTC
TRBJ2-2 | . | TRBV28 | . | CASSFGSRLGESDTGELFF | TGTGCCAGCAGTTTTGGGAGCAGACTAGGAGAATCGGACACCGGGGAGCTGTTTTTT
TRBJ2-7 | . | TRBV11-2 | . | CASSFEGRRESEQYF | TGTGCCAGCAGCTTCGAGGGGCGGAGGGAATCCGAGCAGTACTTC
TRBJ2-5 | . | TRBV28 | TRBD2 | CASSFIRLKRGDKKETQYF | TGTGCCAGCAGTTTCATACGATTAAAGCGGGGGGATAAAAAAGAGACCCAGTACTTC
TRBJ2-3 | . | TRBV5-4 | . | CASSKGPLGDTQYF | TGTGCCAGCAGCAAAGGACCCTTGGGGGATACGCAGTATTTT
TRBJ2-7 | . | TRBV11-1 | . | CASSLGAHSYEQYF | TGTGCCAGCAGCTTAGGAGCCCATTCCTACGAGCAGTACTTC
TRBJ2-7 | . | TRBV5-4 | TRBD2 | CASSSATSGLSYEQYF | TGTGCCAGCAGCTCGGCGACTAGCGGCCTCTCCTACGAGCAGTACTTC
TRBJ2-7 | once | TRBV5-1 | . | CASSPGEPYEQYF | TGCGCCAGCAGCCCGGGGGAACCCTACGAGCAGTACTTC
TRBJ2-5 | few | TRBV7-8 | . | CASSLNGQTQYF | TGTGCCAGCAGCTTAAATGGTCAGACCCAGTACTTC
TRBJ1-1 | . | TRBV5-1 | TRBD1 | CASSPGTGAENTEAFF | TGCGCCAGCAGCCCTGGGACAGGGGCCGAAAACACTGAAGCTTTCTTT
TRBJ1-4 | . | TRBV18 | . | CASSPNENEKLFF | TGTGCCAGCTCACCAAACGAGAATGAAAAACTGTTTTTT
TRBJ1-1 | . | TRBV7-9 | . | CASSLSRLRNTEAFF | TGTGCCAGCAGCTTATCAAGACTTAGGAACACTGAAGCTTTCTTT
TRBJ1-5 | once | TRBV7-2 | TRBD1 | CASSPRTGGKAQHF | TGTGCCAGCAGCCCCCGGACAGGGGGGAAGGCCCAGCATTTT
TRBJ1-1 | . | TRBV10-3 | . | CAISPGENTEAFF | TGTGCCATCAGTCCAGGGGAGAACACTGAAGCTTTCTTT
TRBJ1-3 | once | TRBV7-2 | . | CASSLTRGGNTIYF | TGTGCCAGCAGCTTAACGCGGGGTGGAAACACCATATATTTT
TRBJ1-4 | . | TRBV28 | . | CASSFPNGQIEKLFF | TGTGCCAGCAGTTTCCCCAATGGGCAGATTGAAAAACTGTTTTTT
TRBJ2-3 | . | TRBV18 | . | CASSPRGRGAGTDTQYF | TGTGCCAGCTCACCACGGGGACGCGGGGCCGGCACAGATACGCAGTATTTT
TRBJ2-4 | . | TRBV6-1 | . | CASSRASSIQYF | TGTGCCAGCTCTCGGGCCTCGAGCATTCAGTACTTC
TRBJ2-5 | . | TRBV9 | . | CASSVAGTRPRETQYF | TGTGCCAGCAGCGTAGCTGGGACTCGGCCGAGGGAGACCCAGTACTTC
TRBJ2-2 | once | TRBV27 | TRBD2 | CASSLSPGGQGELFF | TGTGCCAGCAGTTTATCGCCGGGAGGTCAAGGGGAGCTGTTTTTT
TRBJ1-4 | . | TRBV4-3 | . | CASSQEISTNEKLFF | TGCGCCAGCAGCCAAGAGATTTCAACTAATGAAAAACTGTTTTTT
TRBJ1-6 | once | TRBV6-5 | . | CASSPETWVYSPLHF | TGTGCCAGCAGCCCGGAGACCTGGGTGTATTCACCCCTCCACTTT
TRBJ2-3 | once | TRBV5-1 | TRBD2 | CASSSIAGDEDTQYF | TGCGCCAGCAGCAGCATAGCGGGAGATGAAGATACGCAGTATTTT
TRBJ2-7 | . | TRBV30 | TRBD1 | CAWDRGRVGAYEQYF | TGTGCCTGGGACAGGGGGCGCGTTGGGGCCTACGAGCAGTACTTC
TRBJ1-4 | . | TRBV6-6 | . | CASSYVAGTNEKLFF | TGTGCCAGCAGTTACGTGGCAGGAACTAATGAAAAACTGTTTTTT